Sequencing of this T cell receptor beta chain was carried out in a study of CD8+CD57+ T cells in acquired aplastic anemia. About the research overall: Sorted CD4+ plus CD8+ cells gave DNA averaging around 3 ug.

Genomic DNA, the template, was used for profiling of the TCR beta VDJ and CDR3. A single record per CDR3 protein comes from TCRdb applying MiXCR to the reads. The table lists 190,000 or so distinct CDR3 sequences, roughly 50% of them singletons, with about 1.7% in the top ten. As to this clonotype: Its target is unknown.

Sequencing involved patients with CD8+CD57+ cell expansion previously shown by flow cytometry. Patients had undergone no therapy by the time their blood was sampled. Whole-study results and caveats: Patients shared approximately 30 CD8+ CDR3 sequences with controls. The CD8+ Simpson's diversity of patients and controls was not significantly different.

CDR3 length equals 14 residues. Germline values: CDR1 SNHLY, CDR2 FYNNEI. V was trimmed by 4 bases and J by 5 bases, leaving 15 bases between them. This clonotype was sampled from a human donor with aplastic anemia. The chain links TRBV2 to TRBJ2-7; D perhaps matches TRBD2 (6 bases). Material for sequencing was sorted CD4+, CD8+, or CD8+CD57+ T cells (not recorded which) from PBMCs. CDR3 DNA: TGTGCCAGCAGTGGCGGGACTGCGGAGGACGAGCAGTACTTC. This gives the protein CASSGGTAEDEQYF.